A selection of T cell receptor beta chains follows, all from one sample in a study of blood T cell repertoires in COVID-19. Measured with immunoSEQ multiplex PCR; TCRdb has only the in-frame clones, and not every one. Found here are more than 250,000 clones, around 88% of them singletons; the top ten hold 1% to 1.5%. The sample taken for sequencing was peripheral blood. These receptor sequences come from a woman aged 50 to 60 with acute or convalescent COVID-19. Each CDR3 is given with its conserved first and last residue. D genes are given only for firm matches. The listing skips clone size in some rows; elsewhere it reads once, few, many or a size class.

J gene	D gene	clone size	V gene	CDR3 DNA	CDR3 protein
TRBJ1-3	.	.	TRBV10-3	TGTGCCATCAGTGATACAGGAAAATTCGGAAACACCATATATTTT	CAISDTGKFGNTIYF
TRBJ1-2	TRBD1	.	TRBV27	TGTGCCAGCAGTTTTACCGGGACAGGGGGCCTTTATGGCTACACCTTC	CASSFTGTGGLYGYTF
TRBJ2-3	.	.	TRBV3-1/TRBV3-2	TGTGCCAGCACCCCAGGGCCCACAGATACGCAGTATTTT	CASTPGPTDTQYF
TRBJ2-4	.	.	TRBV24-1	TGTGCCACCAGTGACCCCACTGGAGCCAAAAACATTCAGTACTTC	CATSDPTGAKNIQYF
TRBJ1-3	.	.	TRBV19	TGTGCCAGTAGTATCTCTTCTTTTTCGAGCTCTGGAAACACCATATATTTT	CASSISSFSSSGNTIYF
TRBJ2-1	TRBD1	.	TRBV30	TGTGCCTGGAGTGTAGCGAGGACAGGAAGTAATGAGCAGTTCTTC	CAWSVARTGSNEQFF
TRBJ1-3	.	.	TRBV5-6	TGTGCCAGCAGCTTGGACAGCTTCTCTGGAAACACCATATATTTT	CASSLDSFSGNTIYF
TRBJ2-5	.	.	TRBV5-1	TGCGCCAGCAGCTTATTGGGGGGTGCAGAGACCCAGTACTTC	CASSLLGGAETQYF
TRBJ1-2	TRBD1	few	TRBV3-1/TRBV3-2	TGTGCCAGCAGCCCTGGACAGGGGGCTTTCGGTGGCTACACCTTC	CASSPGQGAFGGYTF
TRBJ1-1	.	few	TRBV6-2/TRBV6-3	TGTGCCAGCAGTTACGCGGCTGAAGCTTTCTTT	CASSYAAEAFF
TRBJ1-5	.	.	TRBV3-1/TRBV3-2	TGTGCCAGCAGCCAAGGGCCCCCACAGGCTGTTCAGCCCCAGCATTTT	CASSQGPPQAVQPQHF
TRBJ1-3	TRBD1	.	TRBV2	TGTGCCAGCAGTCCGGGACAGGGTGATGGAAACACCATATATTTT	CASSPGQGDGNTIYF
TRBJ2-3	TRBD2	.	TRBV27	TGTGCCAGCAGTTTATCATCGGGAGGGCTGGGAGATACGCAGTATTTT	CASSLSSGGLGDTQYF
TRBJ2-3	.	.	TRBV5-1	TGCGCCAGCAGCTTGGGTGGGGCGGGCACAGATACGCAGTATTTT	CASSLGGAGTDTQYF
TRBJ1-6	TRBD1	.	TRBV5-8	TGTGCCAGCAGCCCGGACAGGGGGGTGAATTCACCCCTCCACTTT	CASSPDRGVNSPLHF
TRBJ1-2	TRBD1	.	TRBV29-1	TGCAGCGTTGCTAAAACGACGACAGGGGGCTATGGCTACACCTTC	CSVAKTTTGGYGYTF
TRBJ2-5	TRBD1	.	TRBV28	TGTGCCAGCAGTTCCCCCTCGACAGGGGGAGAGACCCAGTACTTC	CASSSPSTGGETQYF